This record concerns one TCR beta chain sequence. What it binds is not known. This entry is derived from a study of cytomegalovirus exposure and HLA in healthy donors. In the study overall: In a later analysis, it was reported that the 110 or so validation repertoires had been produced on the same platform as the roughly 610 repertoires belonging to the first cohort. Study conclusions and caveats: TCR sequences were mostly rare, though some public TCRs occurred in many donors.

Trimming took off 3 bases at V and 1 base at J, with 6 bases between the two ends. The germline CDR1 and CDR2 sequences are MNHEY and SMNVEV (reference sequence). The CDR3 has 14 amino acids. The assay was immunoSEQ multiplex PCR, and TCRdb's table has in-frame clones only and misses some. This sample has roughly 300,000 clones, with roughly 89% found just once. This TCR came from a woman under 30 in good health and CMV-seronegative. This sequence joins TRBV27 and TRBJ2-2; D may be TRBD2 (5 bases). The sequenced sample consisted of PBMCs. The DNA for the CDR3 is TGTGCCAGCAGTTTTGCGGGGAACACCGGGGAGCTGTTTTTT. As protein: CASSFAGNTGELFF.